This record looks at one TCR beta chain sequence and its context. V trimming: 2 bases; J trimming: 4 bases; junction bases outside the gene matches: 13. Germline CDR1 GTSNPN, CDR2 SVGIG (reference sequence). The CDR3 runs to 16 residues. The data were obtained in a study of OX40 agonist ivuxolimab in advanced cancers. Clones were read by immunoSEQ multiplex PCR, and TCRdb kept only the in-frame ones, dropping some. Here the sample spans around 91,000 clones, about 88% being singletons. The sequenced sample was CD4+ or CD8+ T cells sorted from blood, obtained in a trial of the OX40 agonist ivuxolimab. The rearrangement links TRBV30 to TRBJ1-2, with 7 bases fitting TRBD1. This TCR was recovered from an adult with an advanced solid tumor such as melanoma, head and neck, liver or kidney cancer. The CDR3 loop reads CAWSPHGTAGFYGYTF. The CDR3 DNA sequence: TGTGCCTGGAGTCCCCACGGGACAGCGGGATTCTATGGCTACACCTTC.